This T cell receptor beta chain is from a study of shared clonotypes between healthy human individuals. Germline CDR1 and CDR2: LNHDA and SQIVND (reference sequence). The CDR3 is 15 amino acids. Trimming took 3 bases from V and 0 from J, leaving 11 bases between them. The authors' processing: There were no quality scores in the junction-only immunoSEQ sequences, so filtering differed. Measured with immunoSEQ multiplex PCR; TCRdb has only the in-frame clones, and not every one. The D gene and trimming were derived from the DNA, and the V and J assignments and clone size from that table. The sample holds millions of clones, approximately 95% seen once. The naive CD8 fraction comprised CD45RO-negative cells positively selected for CCR7 and excluded terminally differentiated effector memory CD45RA+ cells.

What was sequenced was naive CD8+ T cells sorted from blood. This receptor was identified in a man between 18 and 29 years old in good health. The J gene is TRBJ1-1, the V gene TRBV19; D may be TRBD1 (6 bases). The CDR3 loop is CASSMRGQMNTEAFF. The CDR3 DNA reads as TGTGCCAGTAGTATGAGAGGACAGATGAACACTGAAGCTTTCTTT.